The clone carrying this T cell receptor beta chain was seen more than once but under ten times. This specimen comes from a study of cytomegalovirus exposure and HLA in healthy donors. PCR amplification relied on 60 Vbeta primers (plus 13 Jbeta primers). Method: immunoSEQ multiplex PCR; TCRdb's copy keeps in-frame clones and lacks some. The table lists 150,000 to 180,000 clones, around 68% of them singletons. The sequence was collected from a man aged 25 to 45 in good health and CMV-seronegative. Sequencing was carried out using PBMCs.

CDR3 amino acids: CASSRGYTEAFF. CDR3 DNA: TGTGCCAGCAGTCGGGGGTACACTGAAGCTTTCTTT. The chain combines TRBV2 with TRBJ1-1, with D possibly matching TRBD1 (5 bases). This CDR3 contains 12 residues. V lost 5 bases to trimming and J lost 3 bases, with 7 bases between them. Per germline, CDR1 SNHLY and CDR2 FYNNEI.